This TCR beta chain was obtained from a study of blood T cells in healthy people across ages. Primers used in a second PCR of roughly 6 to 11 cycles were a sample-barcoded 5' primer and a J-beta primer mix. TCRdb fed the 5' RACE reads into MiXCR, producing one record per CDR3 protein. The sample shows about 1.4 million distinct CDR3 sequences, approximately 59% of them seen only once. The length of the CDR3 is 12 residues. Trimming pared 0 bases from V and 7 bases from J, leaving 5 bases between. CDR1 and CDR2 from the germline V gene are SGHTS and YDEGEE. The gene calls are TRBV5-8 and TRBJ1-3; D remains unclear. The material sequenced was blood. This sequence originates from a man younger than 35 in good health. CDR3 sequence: CASSLVANTIYF. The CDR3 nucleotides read TGTGCCAGCAGCTTGGTGGCGAACACCATATATTTT.